A single sample gave rise to the 17 T cell receptor beta chains below, sequenced in a study of cytomegalovirus exposure and HLA in healthy donors. Both 60 Vbeta primers and 13 Jbeta primers went into the PCR. The data were produced by immunoSEQ multiplex PCR, yet TCRdb's version contains in-frame clones alone and is incomplete. The table includes roughly 110,000 clones, 60% to 75% detected once. The material sequenced was PBMCs. Receptors were obtained from a male donor in good health and CMV-seropositive.

The chain carries TRBV19 and TRBJ1-1; D is uncertain. The CDR3 runs to 13 residues. Germline assignment: CDR1 LNHDA and CDR2 SQIVND (reference sequence). Between the trimmed V and J ends, which lost 3 bases and 4 bases, there was a span of 9 bases. CDR3 residues: CASSMGSSTEAFF. In DNA form, the CDR3 reads TGTGCCAGTAGTATGGGTAGCAGCACTGAAGCTTTCTTT. Supplemented by reference TRBV19 and TRBJ1-1, the full variable domain reads DGGITQSPKYLFRKEGQNVTLSCEQNLNHDAMYWYRQDPGQGLRLIYYSQIVNDFQKGDIAEGYSVSREKKESFPLTVTSAQKNPTAFYLCASSMGSSTEAFFGQGTRLTVV.

The genes are TRBV7-2 and TRBJ2-1, with TRBD2 identical over 9 bases. The CDR3 is 12 amino acids. Losses at the gene ends were 4 bases for V and 15 bases for J; bases not matched to a gene: 7. Germline V gene sequence: CDR1 SGHTA, CDR2 FQGNSA. CDR3 residues: CASSSQRGARFF. The DNA of the CDR3 is TGTGCCAGCAGCTCCCAGCGGGGGGCTAGGTTCTTC. The variable domain in full, completed from reference TRBV7-2 and TRBJ2-1, reads GAGVSQSPSNKVTEKGKDVELRCDPISGHTALYWYRQSLGQGLEFLIYFQGNSAPDKSGLPSDRFSAERTGGSVSTLTIQRTQQEDSAVYLCASSSQRGARFFGPGTRLTVL.

The rearrangement uses TRBV6-1 and TRBJ1-4; TRBD1 agrees at 9 bases. The CDR3 contains 18 residues. With V trimmed by 2 bases and J by 2 bases, 9 bases remained unmatched. Germline CDR1 is MNHNS and CDR2 is SASEGT. The CDR3 reads CASSESGQGFRTNEKLFF. The DNA for the CDR3 is TGTGCCAGCAGTGAATCGGGACAGGGTTTTAGGACTAATGAAAAACTGTTTTTT.

This chain connects TRBV6-5 to TRBJ1-5; 7 bases are a match to TRBD1. CDR3 length: 16 amino acids. Germline values: CDR1 MNHEY, CDR2 SVGAGI. V lost 4 bases to trimming and J lost 0 bases; unmatched junction nucleotides: 6. CDR3 sequence reads: CASSSTTGDSNQPQHF. CDR3 DNA sequence: TGTGCCAGCAGTTCGACTACAGGGGATAGCAATCAGCCCCAGCATTTT.

The chain employs TRBV5-1 and TRBJ2-7, with 7 nucleotides matching TRBD1. This CDR3 has 12 amino acids. Germline values: CDR1 SGHRS, CDR2 YFSETQ. Losses at the gene ends were 6 bases for V and 2 bases for J; bases not matched to a gene: 2. The DNA of the CDR3 is TGCGCCAGCAAACAGGGGACCTACGAGCAGTACTTC. Translating gives CASKQGTYEQYF.

The rearrangement links TRBV7-2 to TRBJ2-5; a possible D gene is TRBD2 (7 bases). The V and J ends lost 5 bases and 1 base respectively, with 17 bases between them. CDR3 length: 16 amino acids. Germline V gene sequence: CDR1 SGHTA, CDR2 FQGNSA. CDR3 region: CASSPKRGRGQETQYF. CDR3 nucleotides: TGTGCCAGCAGCCCAAAGCGGGGCAGGGGCCAAGAGACCCAGTACTTC.

The V call is TRBV19, the J call TRBJ1-5, with TRBD1 as a possible D gene (6 bases). Per the germline V gene, CDR1 is LNHDA and CDR2 is SQIVND (reference sequence). This CDR3 has 15 residues. V lost 6 bases, J lost 4 bases, and 16 bases lay in between. For the CDR3, the DNA is TGTGCCAGTAGCAGGACAACAGGGTTAAATCAGCCCCAGCATTTT. It is translated as CASSRTTGLNQPQHF.

The V and J genes are TRBV5-1 and TRBJ1-1, with 7 bases identical to TRBD1. J was trimmed by 1 base and V by 2 bases; bases with no gene match: 8. CDR3 length: 16 amino acids. CDR1 is SGHRS, CDR2 YFSETQ, per germline. The CDR3 loop reads CASSFPLRTGNTEAFF. The DNA of the CDR3 is TGCGCCAGCAGCTTTCCCCTTCGGACAGGGAACACTGAAGCTTTCTTT.

The DNA of the CDR3 is TGTGCCAGCAGTTATAGCGGGAGAGCCTACAATGAGCAGTTCTTC. The encoded protein is CASSYSGRAYNEQFF. This chain connects TRBV27 to TRBJ2-1; 9 nucleotides match TRBD2. The germline V gene encodes CDR1 MNHEY and CDR2 SMNVEV (reference sequence). The junction had 3 bases not matched to a gene; V was cut back by 4 bases and J by 2 bases. This CDR3 comprises 15 residues.

The rearrangement links TRBV6-6 to TRBJ2-1, with unresolved D. Between the trimmed V and J ends, which lost 2 bases and 0 bases, there was a span of 5 bases. The length of the CDR3 is 14 residues. CDR1 and CDR2 (germline): MNHNY, SVGAGI (reference sequence). The DNA for the CDR3 is TGTGCCAGCAGTTACGGGCTCTCCTACAATGAGCAGTTCTTC. This sequence encodes CASSYGLSYNEQFF.

The V gene is TRBV5-1, the J gene TRBJ2-1, with 10 nucleotides matching TRBD2. V trimming: 4 bases; J trimming: 7 bases; junction bases outside the gene matches: 11. There are 16 residues in the CDR3. Looked up from germline, CDR1 is SGHRS and CDR2 is YFSETQ. The DNA for the CDR3 is TGCGCCAGCAGCACTCTAACTAGCGGGATGGGGAATGAGCAGTTCTTC. Residues: CASSTLTSGMGNEQFF.

This chain uses TRBV7-2 with TRBJ1-4, with D hard to call. CDR3 length: 14 residues. The V and J ends lost 2 bases and 5 bases respectively, with 9 bases between them. The germline V gene has CDR1 SGHTA and CDR2 FQGNSA. The CDR3 reads CASSLLQLNEKLFF. CDR3 in DNA: TGTGCCAGCAGCTTATTACAGCTGAATGAAAAACTGTTTTTT.

This chain uses TRBV2 with TRBJ2-7; 8 nucleotides align to TRBD1. J was trimmed by 6 bases and V by 7 bases; bases with no gene match: 5. The germline V gene has CDR1 SNHLY and CDR2 FYNNEI. The CDR3 extends over 12 amino acids. The CDR3 nucleotides are TGTGCCAGCATCCAGGGGGCCTTCGAGCAGTACTTC. This gives the protein CASIQGAFEQYF.

This rearrangement joins TRBV7-3 to TRBJ2-3, with a possible D match to TRBD2 (5 bases). The CDR3 has 13 residues. Germline V CDR1 and CDR2: SGHTA, FQGTGA. V was clipped by 3 bases and J by 6 bases, with 10 bases between them. CDR3 coding DNA: TGTGCCAGCAGCTTTGGAGGATCCGATACGCAGTATTTT. This encodes CASSFGGSDTQYF.

This rearrangement joins TRBV27 to TRBJ2-7, with 10 nucleotides matching TRBD1. V shed 2 bases, J shed 3 bases, and the junction held 7 bases outside the gene matches. CDR1 MNHEY and CDR2 SMNVEV come from the germline V gene (reference sequence). The CDR3 runs to 16 residues. The DNA of the CDR3 is TGTGCCAGCAGTTTAGGACAGGGGGGCAGTAACTACGAGCAGTACTTC. It yields the protein CASSLGQGGSNYEQYF.

The J gene is TRBJ2-2, the V gene TRBV7-7, with TRBD1 as a possible D gene (5 bases). Germline CDR1 reads SSHAT; CDR2 reads FNYEAQ (reference sequence). This CDR3 is built from 14 residues. Between the trimmed V and J ends, which lost 5 bases and 4 bases, there was a span of 11 bases. The CDR3 DNA reads as TGTGCCAGCAGCCCTTTAGGGGTCACCGGGGAGCTGTTTTTT. Amino acid sequence: CASSPLGVTGELFF.

The chain uses TRBV19 and TRBJ1-2; TRBD1 matches at 11 bases. The CDR3 is 17 amino acids. Germline CDR1 and CDR2: LNHDA and SQIVND (reference sequence). After removal of 5 bases from V and 2 bases from J, the junction contained 10 bases not matched to a gene. The CDR3 nucleotides read TGTGCCAGTAGTGGGCCGCGGACAGGGGGCGGGAACTATGGCTACACCTTC. Protein sequence: CASSGPRTGGGNYGYTF.